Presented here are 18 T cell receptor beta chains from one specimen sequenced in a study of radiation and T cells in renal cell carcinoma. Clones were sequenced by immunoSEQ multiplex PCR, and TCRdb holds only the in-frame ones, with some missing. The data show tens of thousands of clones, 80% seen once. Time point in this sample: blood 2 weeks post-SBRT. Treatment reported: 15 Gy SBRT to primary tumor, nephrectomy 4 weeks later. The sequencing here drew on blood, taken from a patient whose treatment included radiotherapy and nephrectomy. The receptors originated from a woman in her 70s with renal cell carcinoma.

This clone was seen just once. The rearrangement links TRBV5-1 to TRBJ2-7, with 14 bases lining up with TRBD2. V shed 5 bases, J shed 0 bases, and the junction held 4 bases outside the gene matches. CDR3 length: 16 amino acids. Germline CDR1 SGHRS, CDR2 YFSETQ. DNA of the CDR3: TGCGCCAGCAGAGGACTAGCGGGAGGTAGCTCCTACGAGCAGTACTTC. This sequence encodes CASRGLAGGSSYEQYF.

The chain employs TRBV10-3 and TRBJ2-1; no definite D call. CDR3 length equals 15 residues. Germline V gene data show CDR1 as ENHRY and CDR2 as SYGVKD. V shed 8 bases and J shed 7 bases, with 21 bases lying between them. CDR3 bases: TGTGCCATCGCAACACTCGTTACCGGGCAGAATGAGCAGTTCTTC. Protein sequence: CAIATLVTGQNEQFF.

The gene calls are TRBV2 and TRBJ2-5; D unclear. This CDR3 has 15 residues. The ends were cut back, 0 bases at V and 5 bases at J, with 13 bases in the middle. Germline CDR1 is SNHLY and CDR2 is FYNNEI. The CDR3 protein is CASSEAGFTEETQYF. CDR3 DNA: TGTGCCAGCAGTGAAGCCGGGTTTACCGAGGAGACCCAGTACTTC.

CDR3 sequence reads: CASSPTGGEGEQFF. The DNA of the CDR3 is TGCGCCAGCAGCCCCACGGGCGGGGAGGGTGAGCAGTTCTTC. The chain joins TRBV5-1 to TRBJ2-1; the match to TRBD2 covers 7 bases. Germline loops: CDR1 SGHRS, CDR2 YFSETQ. The CDR3 runs 14 residues. The V segment lost 4 bases and the J segment 9 bases; nucleotides outside the gene matches: 10.

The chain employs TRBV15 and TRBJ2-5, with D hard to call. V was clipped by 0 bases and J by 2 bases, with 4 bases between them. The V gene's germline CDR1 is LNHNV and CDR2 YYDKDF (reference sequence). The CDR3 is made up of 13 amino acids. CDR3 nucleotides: TGTGCCACCAGCAGAGACAGGCAAGAGACCCAGTACTTC. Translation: CATSRDRQETQYF.

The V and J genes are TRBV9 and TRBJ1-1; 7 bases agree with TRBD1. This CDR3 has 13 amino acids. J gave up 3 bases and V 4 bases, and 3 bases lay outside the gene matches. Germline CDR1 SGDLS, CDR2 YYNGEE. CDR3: CASSTGTDTEAFF. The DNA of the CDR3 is TGTGCCAGCAGCACCGGGACAGACACTGAAGCTTTCTTT.

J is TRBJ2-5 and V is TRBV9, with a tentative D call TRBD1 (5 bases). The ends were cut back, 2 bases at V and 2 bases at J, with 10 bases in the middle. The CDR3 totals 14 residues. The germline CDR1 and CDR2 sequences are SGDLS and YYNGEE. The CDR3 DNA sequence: TGTGCCAGCAGCGTGGGGCAGATACAAGAGACCCAGTACTTC. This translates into CASSVGQIQETQYF.

Written as DNA, the CDR3 is TGCGCCAGCAGCTCGGGACACTCAATGGCTGGCTACACCTTC. Its translation is CASSSGHSMAGYTF. The chain has TRBV5-1 and TRBJ1-2, with TRBD1 as a possible D gene (6 bases). Trimming removed 3 bases at V and 7 bases at J, with 16 bases between. Germline V gene lookup returns CDR1 SGHRS and CDR2 YFSETQ. This CDR3 region has 14 residues.

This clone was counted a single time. CDR3 in amino acids: CATSRVVRARETQYF. CDR3 DNA sequence: TGTGCCACCAGCAGAGTCGTCCGCGCGAGGGAGACCCAGTACTTC. V gene TRBV15 combines with J gene TRBJ2-5; D gene uncertain. Germline values: CDR1 LNHNV, CDR2 YYDKDF (reference sequence). V dropped 1 base and J dropped 5 bases, with 14 bases sitting between them. This CDR3 has 15 amino acids.

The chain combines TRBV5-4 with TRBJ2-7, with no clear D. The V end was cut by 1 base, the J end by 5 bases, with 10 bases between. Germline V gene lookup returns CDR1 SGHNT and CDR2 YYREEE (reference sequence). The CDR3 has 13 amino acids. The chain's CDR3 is CASSLSSSDEQYF. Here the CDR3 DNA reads TGTGCCAGCAGCTTGAGCAGCTCAGACGAGCAGTACTTC.

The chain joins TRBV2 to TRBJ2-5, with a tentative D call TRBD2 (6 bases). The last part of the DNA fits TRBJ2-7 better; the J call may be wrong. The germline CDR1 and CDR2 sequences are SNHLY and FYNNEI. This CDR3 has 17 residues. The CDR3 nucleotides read TGTGCCAGCAGGGGAACTAGCCCCACTTCCCAATTGTACGAGCAGTACTTC. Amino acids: CASRGTSPTSQLYEQYF.

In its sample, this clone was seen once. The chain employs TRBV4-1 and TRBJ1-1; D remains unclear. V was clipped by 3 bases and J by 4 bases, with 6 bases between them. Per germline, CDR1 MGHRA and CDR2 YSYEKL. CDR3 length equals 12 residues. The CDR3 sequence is CASSQLGTEAFF. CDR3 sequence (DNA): TGCGCCAGCAGCCAGTTGGGCACTGAAGCTTTCTTT.

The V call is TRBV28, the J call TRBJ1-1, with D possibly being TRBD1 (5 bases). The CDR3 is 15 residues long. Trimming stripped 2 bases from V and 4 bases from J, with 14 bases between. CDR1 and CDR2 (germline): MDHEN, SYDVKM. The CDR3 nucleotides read TGTGCCAGCAGTTTACTGGGGGATCAGGCCACTGAAGCTTTCTTT. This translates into CASSLLGDQATEAFF.

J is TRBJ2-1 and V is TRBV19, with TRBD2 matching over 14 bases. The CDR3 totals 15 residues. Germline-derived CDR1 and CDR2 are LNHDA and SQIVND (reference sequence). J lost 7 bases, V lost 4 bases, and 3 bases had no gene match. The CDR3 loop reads CASSRLAGGQNEQFF. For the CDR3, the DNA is TGTGCCAGTAGTAGACTAGCGGGGGGGCAGAATGAGCAGTTCTTC.

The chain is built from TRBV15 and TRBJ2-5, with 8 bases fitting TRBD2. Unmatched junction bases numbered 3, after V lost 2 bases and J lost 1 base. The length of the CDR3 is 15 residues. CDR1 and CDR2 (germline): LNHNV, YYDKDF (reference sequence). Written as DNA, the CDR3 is TGTGCCACCAGCAGAACCCGGGGGGGCCAAGAGACCCAGTACTTC. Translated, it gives CATSRTRGGQETQYF.

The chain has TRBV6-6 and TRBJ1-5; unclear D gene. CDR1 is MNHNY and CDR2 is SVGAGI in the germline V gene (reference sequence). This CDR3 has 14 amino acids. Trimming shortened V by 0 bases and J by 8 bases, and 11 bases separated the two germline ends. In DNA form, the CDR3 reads TGTGCCAGCAGTTACTCGGGTGTTCGGGAGCCCCAGCATTTT. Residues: CASSYSGVREPQHF.

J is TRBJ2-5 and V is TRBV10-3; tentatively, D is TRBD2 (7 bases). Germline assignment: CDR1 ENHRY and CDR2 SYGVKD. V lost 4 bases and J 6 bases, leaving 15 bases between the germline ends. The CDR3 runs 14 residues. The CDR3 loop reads CAISGEDGGQTQYF. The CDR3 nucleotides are TGTGCCATCAGTGGTGAGGACGGGGGGCAGACCCAGTACTTC.

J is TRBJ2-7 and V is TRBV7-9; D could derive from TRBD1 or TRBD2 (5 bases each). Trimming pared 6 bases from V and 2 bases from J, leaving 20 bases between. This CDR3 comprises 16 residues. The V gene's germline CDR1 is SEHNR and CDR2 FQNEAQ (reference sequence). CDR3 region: CASSSTSGPKTYEQYF. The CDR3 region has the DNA TGTGCCAGCAGTTCCACCTCGGGACCGAAGACCTACGAGCAGTACTTC.